A selection of T cell receptor beta chains follows, all from one sample in a study of shared clonotypes between healthy human individuals. Using immunoSEQ multiplex PCR, the repertoire was profiled, and TCRdb retains in-frame clones only, with some absent. The sample contains around 1.4 million clones, approximately 98.5% of which appear only once. The source material was naive CD4+ T cells sorted from blood. The receptor source for this set is a man aged 25-45 years in good health. Each CDR3 is given with its conserved first and last residue. D genes are given only for firm matches.

J: TRBJ2-6
V: TRBV28
D: .
CDR3: CASSSSDSDSGANVLTF

J: TRBJ1-2
V: TRBV28
D: .
CDR3: CASSFRIREGYTF

J: TRBJ1-4
V: TRBV28
D: .
CDR3: CASSRTGTRREKLFF

J: TRBJ2-2
V: TRBV5-4
D: .
CDR3: CASSFTGEVAGELFF

J: TRBJ2-1
V: TRBV29-1
D: TRBD2
CDR3: CSVGPTSGLYNEQFF

J: TRBJ2-5
V: TRBV7-9
D: TRBD2
CDR3: CASSFPGTSGSETQYF

J: TRBJ2-7
V: TRBV6-5
D: .
CDR3: CASRANYEQYF

J: TRBJ2-3
V: TRBV6-1
D: TRBD2
CDR3: CASSDRDYLTDTQYF

J: TRBJ2-3
V: TRBV6-5
D: .
CDR3: CASKVAGERRGTQYF

J: TRBJ1-5
V: TRBV6-1
D: .
CDR3: CASSDPGRGWGPQHF

J: TRBJ2-7
V: TRBV7-9
D: TRBD2
CDR3: CASSLAGRSSYEQYF

J: TRBJ1-1
V: TRBV14
D: TRBD1
CDR3: CASSLRTGGRTEAFF

J: TRBJ1-5
V: TRBV30
D: .
CDR3: CAWSQGFGVTKISNQPQHF

J: TRBJ1-5
V: TRBV18
D: TRBD1
CDR3: CASSPPTGVMGQPQHF

J: TRBJ2-1
V: TRBV18
D: .
CDR3: CASSPTMGSYNEQFF

J: TRBJ1-2
V: TRBV10-3
D: TRBD1
CDR3: CAISEVQGVHGYTF

J: TRBJ2-3
V: TRBV5-4
D: TRBD2
CDR3: CASSRGLAGGTDTQYF

J: TRBJ2-7
V: TRBV27
D: .
CDR3: CASSFVTSSYEQYF

J: TRBJ1-1
V: TRBV29-1
D: .
CDR3: CSVVVSVVTEAFF

J: .
V: TRBV29-1
D: TRBD1
CDR3: CSTKTGAYEQYF

J: TRBJ1-2
V: TRBV7-2
D: TRBD1
CDR3: CASSLVGTGSPGGGYTF

J: TRBJ2-7
V: TRBV5-1
D: .
CDR3: CASSLGGPYEQYF

J: TRBJ1-4
V: TRBV5-1
D: .
CDR3: CASSPGLPTNEKLFF

J: TRBJ2-3
V: TRBV28
D: .
CDR3: CASGSSGDSTDTQYF

J: TRBJ2-2
V: TRBV18
D: .
CDR3: CATRKGQPNTGELFF

J: TRBJ2-3
V: TRBV9
D: TRBD2
CDR3: CASSETSGRPSGTDTQYF

J: TRBJ2-7
V: TRBV11-3
D: TRBD2
CDR3: CASSRSVGLAGEKYEQYF

J: TRBJ2-7
V: TRBV5-1
D: .
CDR3: CASSLYTGEVYEQYF

J: TRBJ2-5
V: TRBV5-1
D: TRBD2
CDR3: CASSLVTSGSPETQYF

J: TRBJ1-1
V: TRBV15
D: .
CDR3: CATSRDKGTAFF

J: TRBJ2-3
V: TRBV2
D: TRBD2
CDR3: CARSLGTSYTDTQYF

J: TRBJ1-2
V: TRBV28
D: TRBD1
CDR3: CASMMDRASYGYTF

J: TRBJ2-5
V: TRBV9
D: TRBD2
CDR3: CASSVGVAGLMETQYF

J: TRBJ1-2
V: TRBV28
D: TRBD1
CDR3: CASSITTGLCGGYTF

J: TRBJ2-5
V: TRBV5-4
D: .
CDR3: CASSIDPGIGETQYF

J: TRBJ2-7
V: TRBV4-1
D: .
CDR3: CASSQEWPKAYEQYF

J: TRBJ1-2
V: TRBV7-9
D: .
CDR3: CASSLGRDGYTF

J: TRBJ2-5
V: TRBV7-9
D: TRBD1
CDR3: CASSSGAGGMETQYF

J: TRBJ2-7
V: TRBV6-5
D: .
CDR3: CASSLERYYEQYF

J: TRBJ1-2
V: TRBV27
D: TRBD1
CDR3: CASAPQGAVGYTF

J: TRBJ2-7
V: TRBV11-2
D: .
CDR3: CASSGRLGEYEQYF